This T cell receptor (beta chain) emerged from a study of human T cells and chemical hapten exposure (dated by TCRdb to about 2021). With respect to the entire study: For sensitization, 2% DPC in acetone was applied to a roughly 2 cm by roughly 2 cm area of upper inner arm skin. Throughout the roughly 25-week study period, patients were also given weekly therapeutic DPC doses on the scalp. Patch testing was performed on the upper back with Finn chambers containing 0.01% DPC, and the patch tests were scored after 6 days according to International Contact Dermatitis Research Group standards. The patient cohort, mostly female, included alopecia areata with under or over 50% scalp involvement, alopecia totalis and alopecia universalis. Libraries were pooled for sequencing, and per-sample TCR yields varied mainly because of small differences in library volumes within the pool. The study tracked peripheral blood TCR repertoire changes in vivo during primary and secondary sensitization to the hapten diphenylcyclopropenone (DPC) in alopecia patients. Blood samples were taken from patients before sensitization (week 0) and at 2, 6 and about 24 weeks after DPC sensitization. Twenty-nine alopecia patients gave blood for TCR sequencing at one to four time points (pre-sensitization, 2, 6 and 24 weeks).

With regard to this clonotype: It has no known antigen specificity. No much larger clonotype is one base removed from it; base qualities were not supplied.

Unmatched junction bases come to 6, with V trimmed by 4 bases and J by 13 bases. From the germline V gene, CDR1 is SGHDN and CDR2 is FVKESK. From the cysteine up to the phenylalanine, the CDR3 has a length of 12 residues. Only the CDR3 DNA stays, 36 bases, in frame from base 1. Library generation was performed with RACE. Sequencing used a NextSeq 500. During library preparation, unique molecular identifiers were attached to individual cDNA molecules so that TCRs could be counted quantitatively and reproducibly. For every blood RNA sample, sequencing covered both the TCR alpha and TCR beta chains. Processing in the source paper ran as follows. The median number of TCRs per sample was approximately 93,000, ranging from roughly 23,224 to 690,600. The Decombinator software suite was used to annotate the V, J and CDR3 of the TCR reads. Every sample was subsampled to the same number of TCRs (28,000) for the PS versus PT1 abundance plots. TCRs were defined as expanded if absent before sensitization and observed at least eight times at the 2-week time point. In-frame beta chains were kept once TCRdb had trimmed the public reads at Q25 with fastp and called clones with MiXCR. Rows are combined by CDR3 protein, so each entry shows the most common genes and DNA. The V and J calls were determined by TCRdb, not by the authors. The sample records tens of thousands of distinct CDR3 sequences, approximately 10% of which are singletons. 8% to 10% of the sample is taken by the ten largest.

Read against the paper, the sample's time point label means: pre-sensitization, week 0. The label giving this sample's treatment or condition can be read as: therapeutic diphenylcyclopropenone sensitization with weekly scalp DPC. At each patch-test visit, blood was drawn before the patch test was applied. Eligible patients were aged 18 to 70, diagnosed with alopecia, deemed suitable for DPC therapy, and excluded if pregnant. Total RNA was extracted from unfractionated whole blood that had been collected in Tempus Blood RNA tubes. The investigation overall reported the following: The number of TCRs above 1 in 1000 frequency did not change with DPC sensitization; there was no evidence of global repertoire structure alterations. After repeated subsampling, the strength of the expansion versus patch-test correlation and the threshold at which it became significant changed. Significantly more large CDR3 similarity clusters were formed by expanded TCRs than by pre-sensitization or healthy control sets, consistent with antigen-driven responses. Because every patient had alopecia, a presumed autoimmune disease, the patients' immune response might differ from that of healthy individuals. Patch test score correlated positively with the number of PT1 expanded TCRs, reaching significance at thresholds 8, 16 and 32 but not at 4.

Sequencing was performed on whole blood, taken in connection with sensitization to the hapten diphenylcyclopropenone (DPC). The chain couples TRBV14 to TRBJ2-1, with 8 bases in between that match TRBD2. The sequence derives from a man aged 35 to 55 with alopecia areata. Some clones in this sample may be carry-over from other donors' samples. The nucleotides read TGTGCCAGCAGCCGCTCGGGACTAGTACAGTTCTTC. This is translated as CASSRSGLVQFF.